The sequence of this T cell receptor beta chain was determined in a study of radiotherapy plus CTLA-4 blockade in lung cancer. Overall study findings and caveats: Response, reportedly, was best predicted by interferon-beta along with early blood T cell clone dynamics.

CDR3 length: 14 residues. Germline V gene data show CDR1 as MNHEY and CDR2 as SVGAGI. The junction had 4 bases not matched to a gene; V was cut back by 8 bases and J by 0 bases. Sequencing was performed with immunoSEQ multiplex PCR; in TCRdb, only in-frame clones are kept and a portion is missing. The sample yields roughly 88,000 clones, roughly 80% seen once. About this clone: Its antigen is as yet unknown.

The chain joins TRBV6-5 to TRBJ2-1; 7 positions agree with TRBD2. The source material was peripheral blood, sampled from a patient treated with radiotherapy plus ipilimumab. The sequence was obtained from a human donor with non-small cell lung cancer who had stable disease on radiotherapy plus ipilimumab. DNA of the CDR3: TGTGCCAGCGGGCGGGGGACCTCCTACAATGAGCAGTTCTTC. This translates into CASGRGTSYNEQFF.